The text below deals with one T cell receptor (beta chain). The repertoire was sequenced with immunoSEQ multiplex PCR; TCRdb's copy has only in-frame clones and lacks some. This table has some 87,000 clones, almost 95% appearing once. V dropped 1 base and J dropped 3; count of bases not matched to a gene: 4. Germline assignment: CDR1 MNHNY and CDR2 SVGAGI (reference sequence). This CDR3 has 16 amino acids. This specimen comes from a study of T cell changes during pregnancy in multiple sclerosis. The sample here was peripheral blood, taken in the first trimester of pregnancy. The J gene is TRBJ2-1, the V gene TRBV6-6; TRBD2 matches at 9 bases. The clonotype was recovered from a female donor with multiple sclerosis, enrolled in a pregnancy study. CDR3 DNA sequence: TGTGCCAGCAGTTACTTAAGACTAGCGGACTACAATGAGCAGTTCTTC. The encoded protein is CASSYLRLADYNEQFF.